This TCR beta chain was found in a study of early stage breast cancer tumors. Study-level information: Around 9.6-fold was the mean read coverage per sample.

Measured with immunoSEQ multiplex PCR; TCRdb has only the in-frame clones, and not every one. The table has roughly 56,000 clones, about 74% seen once. On this clone itself: No antigen is known for it.

CDR1 and CDR2 (germline): SGHAT, FQNNGV. With 5 bases removed from V and 7 bases from J, the gap between germline ends came to 6 bases. The CDR3 sequence is 11 residues long. Study outcomes and limitations: Most shared enriched TCRB sequences were commonly generated ones. Tumors had about 2.3-fold higher T cell density than normal breast. Bulk DNA sequencing of unsorted cells missed chain pairing and markers.

The V gene is TRBV11-2, the J gene TRBJ2-1; tentative D call: TRBD1 (6 bases). The receptor was isolated from a person in their twenties or thirties with breast cancer. The source material was blood. DNA of the CDR3: TGTGCCAGCAGCAGGGGGAATGAGCAGTTCTTC. Translation gives CASSRGNEQFF.